The clone carrying this T cell receptor beta chain appeared many times. Its specificity is not known. Germline V CDR1 and CDR2: MDHEN, SYDVKM. The CDR3 spans 13 residues. With 6 bases clipped from V and 3 bases from J, the junction kept 4 bases outside the gene matches. The data stem from a study of T cells after yellow fever vaccination. Study-wide points: Although the secondary response was weaker, it peaked faster, at day 5 versus 15. Boosting was followed by the reappearance of most primary-vaccination clones (roughly 95% CD4, roughly 90% CD8).

TCRdb redid the calling of the 5' RACE reads with MiXCR, one entry per CDR3 protein. The sample has about 220,000 distinct CDR3 sequences, about 3% seen once. The sequences come from CD4+ T cells sorted from PBMCs, collected 10 days after the yellow fever booster vaccination. The clonotype was recovered from a man between 18 and 35 years old who received the YFV17D yellow fever vaccine. J is TRBJ2-7 and V is TRBV28; 8 nucleotides match TRBD2. In DNA, the CDR3 is TGTGCCAGCAGCGGCGGGGGGTTCTACGAGCAGTACGTC. It specifies CASSGGGFYEQYV.